A selection of T cell receptor beta chains follows, all from one sample in a study of T cell changes during pregnancy in multiple sclerosis. Libraries were prepared by immunoSEQ multiplex PCR; TCRdb keeps only in-frame clonotypes and omits some of them. The sample records 85,000 to 120,000 clones, 85% to 95% being singletons. Source: peripheral blood, taken after pregnancy. Receptors originate from a female donor with multiple sclerosis, enrolled in a pregnancy study. Both conserved end residues are part of each CDR3. Fields, in order: D gene, CDR3 length, clone size, V gene, J gene, CDR3 protein, CDR3 DNA. The D gene is left open where the match is weak. Size values are once, few and many counts, or a class for expanded clones, and some rows have none.

D: NA
length: 11
size: NA
V: TRBV7-9
J: TRBJ2-7
CDR3: CASSRGGEQYF
DNA: TGTGCCAGCAGCAGGGGAGGCGAGCAGTACTTC

D: TRBD1
length: 18
size: NA
V: TRBV18
J: TRBJ2-6
CDR3: CASSLKLTGNSGANVLTF
DNA: TGTGCCAGCTCACTTAAGTTGACAGGGAATTCTGGGGCCAACGTCCTGACTTTC

D: NA
length: 13
size: NA
V: TRBV9
J: TRBJ2-5
CDR3: CASSVGGLETQYF
DNA: TGTGCCAGCAGCGTAGGCGGGTTAGAGACCCAGTACTTC

D: NA
length: 17
size: NA
V: TRBV4-1
J: TRBJ2-1
CDR3: CASSPPATTYSYNEQFF
DNA: TGCGCCAGCAGCCCCCCAGCCACGACTTACTCCTACAATGAGCAGTTCTTC

D: TRBD1
length: 15
size: once
V: TRBV7-3
J: TRBJ2-3
CDR3: CASSSGQGATDTQYF
DNA: TGTGCCAGCAGCTCCGGACAGGGGGCTACAGATACGCAGTATTTT

D: NA
length: 17
size: NA
V: TRBV7-5
J: TRBJ1-5
CDR3: CVRSLERGQHSNQPQHF
DNA: TGTGTCAGAAGCTTAGAGCGGGGCCAGCATAGCAATCAGCCCCAGCATTTT

D: TRBD2
length: 14
size: once
V: TRBV5-1
J: TRBJ2-1
CDR3: CASSPGGGGNEQFF
DNA: TGCGCCAGCAGCCCGGGGGGGGGAGGCAATGAGCAGTTCTTC

D: NA
length: 13
size: NA
V: TRBV9
J: TRBJ2-1
CDR3: CASSPQKRNEQFF
DNA: TGTGCCAGCAGCCCCCAAAAACGGAATGAGCAGTTCTTC

D: NA
length: 14
size: NA
V: TRBV5-6
J: TRBJ2-3
CDR3: CASSLQAAGDTQYF
DNA: TGTGCCAGCAGCCTGCAAGCGGCGGGAGATACGCAGTATTTT

D: NA
length: 14
size: NA
V: TRBV7-2
J: TRBJ1-1
CDR3: CASSLSGLNTEAFF
DNA: TGTGCCAGCAGCTTATCAGGGCTGAACACTGAAGCTTTCTTT

D: NA
length: 15
size: NA
V: TRBV5-1
J: TRBJ1-1
CDR3: CASSLEGRQNTEAFF
DNA: TGCGCCAGCAGCTTGGAAGGGAGACAGAACACTGAAGCTTTCTTT

D: TRBD1
length: 14
size: NA
V: TRBV28
J: TRBJ2-7
CDR3: CASSLFGQDYEQYF
DNA: TGTGCCAGCAGTTTATTCGGACAGGACTACGAGCAGTACTTC

D: TRBD1
length: 15
size: NA
V: TRBV15
J: TRBJ1-1
CDR3: CATSRARTGSTEAFF
DNA: TGTGCCACCAGCAGGGCTCGGACAGGGAGCACTGAAGCTTTCTTT